A selection of T cell receptor beta chains follows, all from one sample in a study of post-analysis software for immune sequencing data. TCRdb independently ran MiXCR on the PCR reads; one entry per CDR3 protein. The profile shows hundreds of thousands of distinct CDR3 sequences, less than 35% of them singletons. The sample taken for sequencing was blood. The receptors stem from a girl aged 10 to 17 with multiple sclerosis. The CDR3 runs from the conserved cysteine through the conserved F or W. Fields, in order: J gene, V gene, CDR3 protein.

j_call: TRBJ2-2; v_call: TRBV20-1; cdr3_aa: CSATSTEKNTGELFF
j_call: TRBJ1-1; v_call: TRBV12-3/TRBV12-4; cdr3_aa: CASRREQGRAEAFF
j_call: TRBJ2-5; v_call: TRBV12-3/TRBV12-4; cdr3_aa: CASSFPGVRTQYF
j_call: TRBJ1-2; v_call: TRBV7-8; cdr3_aa: CASRRPGQGSNYGYTF
j_call: TRBJ1-5; v_call: TRBV4-2; cdr3_aa: CASSQNKEQPQHF
j_call: TRBJ1-6; v_call: TRBV20-1; cdr3_aa: CSAPGQGPLGSPLHF
j_call: TRBJ2-7; v_call: TRBV20-1; cdr3_aa: CSARLAGVYEQYF
j_call: TRBJ2-3; v_call: TRBV7-8; cdr3_aa: CASSLRTLDLYTQYF
j_call: TRBJ2-1; v_call: TRBV20-1; cdr3_aa: CSAFYNEQFF
j_call: TRBJ1-1; v_call: TRBV5-1; cdr3_aa: CASSFAGGMNTEAFF
j_call: TRBJ2-1; v_call: TRBV29-1; cdr3_aa: CSVGPGTYNEQFF
j_call: .; v_call: TRBV12-3/TRBV12-4; cdr3_aa: CASSFKTGGTGGETQYF
j_call: TRBJ1-1; v_call: TRBV20-1; cdr3_aa: CSARPPARGRTEAFF
j_call: TRBJ2-1; v_call: TRBV9; cdr3_aa: CASSVSGLKPINPGGPYNEQFF
j_call: TRBJ1-1; v_call: TRBV18; cdr3_aa: CASSRQGVEAFF
j_call: TRBJ2-5; v_call: TRBV5-6; cdr3_aa: CASSLDFETQYF
j_call: TRBJ2-3; v_call: TRBV29-1; cdr3_aa: CSVEDGTSGFIPDTQYF
j_call: TRBJ2-7; v_call: TRBV2; cdr3_aa: CASSDRYLYEQYF
j_call: TRBJ2-5; v_call: TRBV5-1; cdr3_aa: CASSLVSARGLETQYF
j_call: TRBJ1-2; v_call: TRBV29-1; cdr3_aa: CSVEEGGYTF
j_call: TRBJ1-5; v_call: TRBV15; cdr3_aa: CATSEGQGNQPQHF
j_call: TRBJ1-3; v_call: TRBV7-9; cdr3_aa: CASSSTGISGNTIYF
j_call: TRBJ1-2; v_call: TRBV7-8; cdr3_aa: CAGSLRFQEGYGYTF
j_call: .; v_call: TRBV10-3; cdr3_aa: CAITAGTTSHEQYF